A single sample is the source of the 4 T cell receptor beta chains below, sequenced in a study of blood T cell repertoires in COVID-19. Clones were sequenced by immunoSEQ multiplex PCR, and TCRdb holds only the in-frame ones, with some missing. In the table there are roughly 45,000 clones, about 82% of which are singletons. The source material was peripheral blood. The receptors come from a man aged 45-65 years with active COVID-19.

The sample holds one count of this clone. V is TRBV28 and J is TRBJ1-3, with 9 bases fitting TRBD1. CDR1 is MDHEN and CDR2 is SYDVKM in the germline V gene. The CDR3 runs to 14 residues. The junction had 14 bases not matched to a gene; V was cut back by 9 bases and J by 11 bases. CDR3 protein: CASRPGQGVLSIYF. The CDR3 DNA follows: TGTGCCAGTAGACCGGGACAGGGCGTCTTGTCCATATATTTT.

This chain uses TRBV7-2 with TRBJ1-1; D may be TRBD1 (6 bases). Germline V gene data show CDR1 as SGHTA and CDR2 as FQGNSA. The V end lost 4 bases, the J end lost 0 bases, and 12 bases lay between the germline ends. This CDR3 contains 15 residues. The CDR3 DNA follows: TGTGCCAGCAGCTCTCCGGGACACTTGAACACTGAAGCTTTCTTT. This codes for CASSSPGHLNTEAFF. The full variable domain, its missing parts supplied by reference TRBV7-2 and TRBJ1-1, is GAGVSQSPSNKVTEKGKDVELRCDPISGHTALYWYRQSLGQGLEFLIYFQGNSAPDKSGLPSDRFSAERTGGSVSTLTIQRTQQEDSAVYLCASSSPGHLNTEAFFGQGTRLTVV.

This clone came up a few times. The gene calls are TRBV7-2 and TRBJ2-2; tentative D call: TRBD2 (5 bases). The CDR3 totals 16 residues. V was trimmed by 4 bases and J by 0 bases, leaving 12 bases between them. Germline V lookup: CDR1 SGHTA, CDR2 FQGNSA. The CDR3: CASSSRTGSNTGELFF. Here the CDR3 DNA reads TGTGCCAGCAGCTCTAGGACGGGATCGAACACCGGGGAGCTGTTTTTT.

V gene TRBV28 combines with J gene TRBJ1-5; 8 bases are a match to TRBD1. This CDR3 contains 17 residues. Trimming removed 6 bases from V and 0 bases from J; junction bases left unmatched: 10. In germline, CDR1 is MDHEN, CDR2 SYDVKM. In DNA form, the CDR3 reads TGTGCCAGCAGCCCGACCAGGGGGCCGAATAGCAATCAGCCCCAGCATTTT. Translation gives CASSPTRGPNSNQPQHF.